Following are 24 T cell receptor beta chains from one sample sequenced in a study of blood T cell repertoires in COVID-19. Measured with immunoSEQ multiplex PCR; TCRdb has only the in-frame clones, and not every one. Of 45,000 to 50,000 clones in the sample, 83% were seen once. Source material: peripheral blood. These TCRs come from a man older than 75 in a cohort sampled during active COVID-19.

Only a few counts were recorded for this clone. The chain combines TRBV6-5 with TRBJ1-1; D not resolved. Trimming cost V 4 bases and J 3 bases, with 6 bases left between them. There are 12 residues in the CDR3. Germline lookup yields CDR1 MNHEY and CDR2 SVGAGI. Written as DNA, the CDR3 is TGTGCCAGCAGTTCACTGGACACTGAAGCTTTCTTT. Its protein is CASSSLDTEAFF.

This chain connects TRBV7-9 to TRBJ1-3; no firm D call. V lost 1 base, J lost 14 bases, and 9 bases lay in between. CDR3 size: 11 residues. In germline, CDR1 is SEHNR, CDR2 FQNEAQ (reference sequence). The DNA for the CDR3 is TGTGCCAGCAGCTTAGAGAGGGTTGTATATTTT. Protein product: CASSLERVVYF.

V and J are TRBV9 and TRBJ2-1; no definite D call. The CDR3 contains 15 residues. CDR1 and CDR2 (germline): SGDLS, YYNGEE. The V end lost 2 bases, the J end lost 9 bases, and 18 bases lay between the germline ends. The CDR3 here is CASSVNGGNTVEQFF. In DNA, the CDR3 is TGTGCCAGCAGCGTCAATGGCGGCAATACGGTTGAGCAGTTCTTC.

The chain combines TRBV27 with TRBJ2-7; 13 bases are shared with TRBD2. Per the germline V gene, CDR1 is MNHEY and CDR2 is SMNVEV (reference sequence). The CDR3 runs to 15 residues. Unmatched junction bases numbered 5, after V lost 6 bases and J lost 3 bases. The CDR3, as DNA: TGTGCCAGCAGGTTACTAGCGGGGGGGTTCTACGAGCAGTACTTC. Encoded protein: CASRLLAGGFYEQYF.

The rearrangement links TRBV15 to TRBJ1-2; no clear D. The length of the CDR3 is 16 residues. Germline CDR1 reads LNHNV; CDR2 reads YYDKDF (reference sequence). Trimming took off 1 base at V and 4 bases at J, with 16 bases between the two ends. The DNA for the CDR3 is TGTGCCACCAGCAGAGTAGGATATGAGGCTTCCTATGGCTACACCTTC. It yields the protein CATSRVGYEASYGYTF.

The chain employs TRBV18 and TRBJ2-7; D perhaps matches TRBD2 (6 bases). The CDR3 has 14 amino acids. In germline, CDR1 is KGHSH, CDR2 LQKENI. Trimming took 5 bases from V and 0 from J, leaving 11 bases between them. CDR3 DNA: TGTGCCAGCTCAACGGGACTGACCTCCTACGAGCAGTACTTC. Translation: CASSTGLTSYEQYF.

In this sample, this clone turned up a few times. The rearrangement links TRBV4-1 to TRBJ1-2; D is unclear. Trimming removed 3 bases at V and 8 bases at J, with 13 bases between. This CDR3 contains 13 residues. Germline CDR1 MGHRA, CDR2 YSYEKL. CDR3 DNA: TGCGCCAGCAGCCACCCGCCAGGTACGGGCTACACCTTC. It encodes CASSHPPGTGYTF.

The V gene is TRBV7-2, the J gene TRBJ2-6; D unclear. This CDR3 contains 16 residues. Trimming removed 1 base from V and 0 bases from J, with 7 bases in between. Germline values: CDR1 SGHTA, CDR2 FQGNSA. CDR3 sequence reads: CASSLGSTSGANVLTF. The CDR3 DNA reads TGTGCCAGCAGCTTAGGATCTACCTCTGGGGCCAACGTCCTGACTTTC.

This clone has just one count. The chain combines TRBV4-2 with TRBJ2-7, with 9 bases lining up with TRBD1. Trimming took 5 bases from V and 3 from J; bases not matched to a gene: 11. This CDR3 region has 16 residues. CDR1 is LGHNA, CDR2 YNFKEQ, per germline. The CDR3 is CASSGNPGTGLYEQYF. The CDR3 DNA follows: TGTGCCAGCAGCGGGAACCCCGGGACAGGGCTCTACGAGCAGTACTTC.

This CDR3 reads CASKPGQGFATQHF. The CDR3 nucleotides read TGTGCCAGCAAGCCGGGACAGGGGTTCGCGACCCAGCATTTT. V and J are TRBV28 and TRBJ1-5, with 10 bases identical to TRBD1. CDR1 is MDHEN and CDR2 is SYDVKM in the germline V gene. V lost 7 bases and J lost 11; bases outside the gene matches: 11. This CDR3 comprises 14 residues.

This chain connects TRBV9 to TRBJ2-1, with D perhaps matching TRBD2 (6 bases). V shed 0 bases and J shed 10 bases, with 8 bases lying between them. The CDR3 covers 12 residues. Germline assignment: CDR1 SGDLS and CDR2 YYNGEE. Here the CDR3 reads CASSVERGEQFF. In DNA form, the CDR3 reads TGTGCCAGCAGCGTAGAACGGGGGGAGCAGTTCTTC.

This chain connects TRBV7-7 to TRBJ1-1, with D possibly being TRBD1 (6 bases). V dropped 1 base and J dropped 7 bases, with 19 bases sitting between them. Germline V gene sequence: CDR1 SSHAT, CDR2 FNYEAQ (reference sequence). This CDR3 region has 16 residues. CDR3 amino acids: CASSLVLTGPPLEAFF. The CDR3 coding sequence is TGTGCCAGCAGCTTAGTGTTGACAGGTCCACCCCTTGAAGCTTTCTTT.

The chain is built from TRBV24-1 and TRBJ2-7; no definite D call. V lost 3 bases and J lost 0, with 5 bases in between. Germline V CDR1 and CDR2: KGHDR, SFDVKD. The CDR3 runs 13 residues. The CDR3, as DNA: TGTGCCACCAGTGATCCCATCTCCTACGAGCAGTACTTC. Translating it yields CATSDPISYEQYF.

This clone was observed a few times. This chain connects TRBV6-5 to TRBJ1-1; 8 nucleotides align to TRBD1. CDR3 length: 14 amino acids. The V gene end was trimmed by 7 bases and the J gene end by 1 base; junction bases not matched to a gene: 5. Per the germline V gene, CDR1 is MNHEY and CDR2 is SVGAGI. The CDR3 protein is CASTGTGGNTEAFF. The CDR3, as DNA: TGTGCCAGCACGGGCACAGGGGGGAACACTGAAGCTTTCTTT.

The V gene is TRBV21-1, the J gene TRBJ2-5; the D segment call TRBD1 is taken from the table without a DNA check. TRBV21-1 is noted as a pseudogene. The length of the CDR3 is 15 residues. The CDR3 DNA sequence: TGTGCCAGCAGCAAAGCATCAGGGGCCACAGAGACCCAGTACTTC. It specifies CASSKASGATETQYF.

The chain is built from TRBV12-5 and TRBJ2-7, with 7 bases fitting TRBD1. Per the germline V gene, CDR1 is LGHNT and CDR2 is FRNRAP. Trimming cost V 2 bases and J 2 bases; bases outside gene matches: 12. The CDR3 is made up of 17 amino acids. CDR3 protein: CASGLLASGTEPYEQYF. The DNA of the CDR3 is TGTGCTAGTGGTTTGTTAGCTTCCGGGACAGAACCCTACGAGCAGTACTTC.

The chain uses TRBV6-1 and TRBJ2-4; 7 nucleotides line up with TRBD1. V shed 0 bases, J shed 1 base, and the junction held 3 bases outside the gene matches. Germline lookup yields CDR1 MNHNS and CDR2 SASEGT. The CDR3 consists of 16 residues. In nucleotides, the CDR3 is TGTGCCAGCAGTGAAGCGACAGGGTTGGCCAAAAACATTCAGTACTTC. Translated, it gives CASSEATGLAKNIQYF.

Written as DNA, the CDR3 is TGTGCCAGCAGCTTGGCCGGGAGTGGCACAGATACGCAGTATTTT. The encoded protein is CASSLAGSGTDTQYF. V is TRBV5-4 and J is TRBJ2-3; possible D gene TRBD2, 6 bases. Deletions cut 0 bases from V and 1 base from J, with 9 bases between. Germline CDR1 is SGHNT and CDR2 is YYREEE (reference sequence). This CDR3 has 15 residues.

The gene calls are TRBV6-1 and TRBJ2-7, with 13 positions matching TRBD2. Germline assignment: CDR1 MNHNS and CDR2 SASEGT. This CDR3 has 15 residues. Unmatched junction bases numbered 1, after V lost 3 bases and J lost 2 bases. CDR3 DNA sequence: TGTGCCAGCAGTGAGGGGACTAGCGGGACCTACGAGCAGTACTTC. It specifies CASSEGTSGTYEQYF.

The chain employs TRBV6-1 and TRBJ1-5; no clear D gene. CDR1 is MNHNS and CDR2 is SASEGT in the germline V gene. The CDR3 sequence is 15 residues long. Trimming took off 7 bases at V and 0 bases at J, with 13 bases between the two ends. The CDR3 protein is CASTQEPYSNQPQHF. The CDR3 nucleotides read TGTGCCAGCACCCAAGAACCCTATAGCAATCAGCCCCAGCATTTT.

This chain connects TRBV11-2 to TRBJ2-7; 9 bases align to TRBD1. The CDR3 is made up of 13 amino acids. In germline, CDR1 is SGHAT, CDR2 FQNNGV. The ends lost 4 bases at V and 4 bases at J; junction bases unmatched: 2. The DNA of the CDR3 is TGTGCCAGCAGCTACGGGACAGGGTACGAGCAGTACTTC. The encoded protein is CASSYGTGYEQYF.

This chain joins TRBV18 and TRBJ2-7, with 9 bases aligning to TRBD1. J gave up 5 bases and V 3 bases, and 2 bases lay outside the gene matches. This CDR3 is built from 13 residues. Germline CDR1 and CDR2: KGHSH and LQKENI. As DNA, the CDR3 is TGTGCCAGCTCACCGGACAGGGGCGACGAGCAGTACTTC. Translation: CASSPDRGDEQYF. Variable domain in full (rest from reference TRBV18 and TRBJ2-7): NAGVMQNPRHLVRRRGQEARLRCSPMKGHSHVYWYRQLPEEGLKFMVYLQKENIIDESGMPKERFSAEFPKEGPSILRIQQVVRGDSAAYFCASSPDRGDEQYFGPGTRLTVT.

The genes are TRBV28 and TRBJ1-2, with D tentatively TRBD1 (6 bases). With 1 base removed from V and 10 bases from J, the gap between germline ends came to 10 bases. Per the germline V gene, CDR1 is MDHEN and CDR2 is SYDVKM. This CDR3 is 12 amino acids long. CDR3 coding DNA: TGTGCCAGCAGTTTATTGCAGGGGTCCTACACCTTC. Translation: CASSLLQGSYTF.

This chain's CDR3 is CASSSDRGWYGYTF. DNA for the CDR3: TGTGCCAGCAGCTCCGACAGGGGATGGTATGGCTACACCTTC. The chain recombines TRBV5-5 with TRBJ1-2; 8 bases map to TRBD1. CDR1 and CDR2 from the germline V gene are SGHKS and YYEKEE (reference sequence). With 3 bases clipped from V and 5 bases from J, the junction kept 6 bases outside the gene matches. The CDR3 runs to 14 residues.